The clone carrying this T cell receptor beta chain was counted once. Its antigen is unidentified. This sample stems from a study of TIL therapy for anti-PD-1-resistant metastatic lung cancer. Study as a whole: Tumor harvest preceded PD-1/PD-L1 blockade, followed by nivolumab treatment. Median tumor mutation burden was 1.5 mutations per megabase. Overall study findings and caveats: Treatment-naive, never-smoker and oncogene-addicted patients were overrepresented in this highly selected cohort.

CDR1 is MNHNY, CDR2 SVGAGI, per germline (reference sequence). This CDR3 contains 13 residues. V was shortened by 2 bases and J by 7 bases, with 9 bases between the two germline ends. Time point noted: pre-treatment sample, taken before nivolumab and TIL therapy. This was the immunoSEQ v3 assay. Survey-level samples got roughly 1.9 million read pairs; deep-level samples got roughly 4.5-6 million. TCRdb keeps only in-frame clones here, not all; method: immunoSEQ multiplex PCR. This table has 55,000 to 65,000 clones, around 67% appearing once. This chain connects TRBV6-6 to TRBJ2-1, with D uncertain. Specimen: blood, collected at baseline. The clonotype originates from a person between 30 and 80 years old with non-small cell lung cancer. CDR3 coding DNA: TGTGCCAGCAGTTACCGGCCTCCTAATGAGCAGTTCTTC. This encodes CASSYRPPNEQFF.